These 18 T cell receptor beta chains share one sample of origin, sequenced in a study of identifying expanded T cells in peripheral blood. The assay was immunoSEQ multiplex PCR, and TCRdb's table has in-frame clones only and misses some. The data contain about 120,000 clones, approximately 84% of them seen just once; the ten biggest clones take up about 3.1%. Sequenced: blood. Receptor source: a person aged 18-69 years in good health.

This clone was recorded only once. DNA of the CDR3: TGTGCCAGCAGCTTGGGGGCTGGGGCGGACTACACCTTC. Translation gives CASSLGAGADYTF. V gene TRBV5-6 combines with J gene TRBJ1-2; perhaps TRBD1 as D (5 bases). CDR1 is SGHDT, CDR2 YYEEEE, per germline. CDR3 length equals 13 residues. The V end lost 0 bases, the J end lost 10 bases, and 13 bases lay between the germline ends.

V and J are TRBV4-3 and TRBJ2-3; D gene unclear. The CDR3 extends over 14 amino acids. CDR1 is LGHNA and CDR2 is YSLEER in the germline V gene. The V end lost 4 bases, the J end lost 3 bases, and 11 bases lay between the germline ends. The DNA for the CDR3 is TGCGCCAGCAGCCTTCTCCTTAGTACAGATACGCAGTATTTT. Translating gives CASSLLLSTDTQYF.

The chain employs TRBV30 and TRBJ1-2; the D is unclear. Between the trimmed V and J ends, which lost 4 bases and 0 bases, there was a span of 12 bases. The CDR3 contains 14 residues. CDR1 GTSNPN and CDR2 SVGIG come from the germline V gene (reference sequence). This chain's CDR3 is CAWKRTVANYGYTF. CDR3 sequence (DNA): TGTGCCTGGAAGCGGACGGTAGCTAACTATGGCTACACCTTC.

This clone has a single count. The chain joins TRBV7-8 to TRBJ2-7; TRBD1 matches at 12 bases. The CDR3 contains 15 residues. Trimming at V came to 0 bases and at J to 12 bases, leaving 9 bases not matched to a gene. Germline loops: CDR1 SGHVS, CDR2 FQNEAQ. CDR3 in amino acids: CASSLAFGTGGAPYF. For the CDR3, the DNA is TGTGCCAGCAGCTTAGCATTCGGGACAGGGGGCGCCCCGTACTTC.

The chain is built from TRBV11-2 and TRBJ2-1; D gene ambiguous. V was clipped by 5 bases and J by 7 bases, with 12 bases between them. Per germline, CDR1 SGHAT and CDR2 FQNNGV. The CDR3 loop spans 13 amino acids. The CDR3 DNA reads TGTGCCAGCAGCGGCGCCCTCGGGAATGAGCAGTTCTTC. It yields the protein CASSGALGNEQFF.

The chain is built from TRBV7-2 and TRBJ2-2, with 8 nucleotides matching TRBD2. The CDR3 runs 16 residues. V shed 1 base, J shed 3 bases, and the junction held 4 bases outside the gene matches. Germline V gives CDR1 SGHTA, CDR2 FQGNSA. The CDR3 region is CASSLGPSGYTGELFF. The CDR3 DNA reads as TGTGCCAGCAGCTTAGGTCCTAGCGGGTACACCGGGGAGCTGTTTTTT.

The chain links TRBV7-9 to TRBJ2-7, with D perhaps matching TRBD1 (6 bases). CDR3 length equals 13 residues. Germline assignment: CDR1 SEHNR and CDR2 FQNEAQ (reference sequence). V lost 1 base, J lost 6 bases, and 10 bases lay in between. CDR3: CASSLGTVGEQYF. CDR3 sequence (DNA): TGTGCCAGCAGCTTAGGGACAGTGGGCGAGCAGTACTTC.

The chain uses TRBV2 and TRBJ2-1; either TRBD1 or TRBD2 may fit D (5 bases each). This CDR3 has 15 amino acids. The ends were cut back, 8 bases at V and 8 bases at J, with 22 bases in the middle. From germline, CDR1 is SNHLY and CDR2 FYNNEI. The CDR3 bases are TGTGCCAGCCGACCGACAGTTGGCGCGGGCGATGAGCAGTTCTTC. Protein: CASRPTVGAGDEQFF.

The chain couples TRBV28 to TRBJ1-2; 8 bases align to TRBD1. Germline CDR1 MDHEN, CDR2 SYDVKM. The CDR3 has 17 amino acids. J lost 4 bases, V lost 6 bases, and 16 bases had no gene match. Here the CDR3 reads CASRRGQGLLLGYGYTF. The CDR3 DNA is TGTGCCAGCAGACGTGGACAGGGTTTATTATTGGGCTATGGCTACACCTTC.

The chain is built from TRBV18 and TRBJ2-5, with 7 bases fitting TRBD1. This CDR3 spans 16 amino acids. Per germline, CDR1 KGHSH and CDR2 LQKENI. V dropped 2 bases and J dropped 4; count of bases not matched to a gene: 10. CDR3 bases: TGTGCCAGCTCACCAAGGGGGCAGGGCGGAGGAGAGACCCAGTACTTC. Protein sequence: CASSPRGQGGGETQYF.

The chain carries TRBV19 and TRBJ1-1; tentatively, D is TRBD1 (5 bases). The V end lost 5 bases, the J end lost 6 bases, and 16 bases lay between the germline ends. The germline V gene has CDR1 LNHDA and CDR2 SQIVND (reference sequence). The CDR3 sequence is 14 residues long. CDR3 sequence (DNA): TGTGCCAGTAGTGCTCAGGGCGGAGGGGCTGAAGCTTTCTTT. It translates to CASSAQGGGAEAFF.

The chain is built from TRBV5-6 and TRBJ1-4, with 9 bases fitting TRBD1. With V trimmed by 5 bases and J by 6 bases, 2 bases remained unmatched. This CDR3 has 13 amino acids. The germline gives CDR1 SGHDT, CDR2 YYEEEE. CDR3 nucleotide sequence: TGTGCCAGCAGGACAGGGGGGGATGAAAAACTGTTTTTT. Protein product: CASRTGGDEKLFF. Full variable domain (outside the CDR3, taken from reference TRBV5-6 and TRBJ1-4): DAGVTQSPTHLIKTRGQQVTLRCSPKSGHDTVSWYQQALGQGPQFIFQYYEEEERQRGNFPDRFSGHQFPNYSSELNVNALLLGDSALYLCASRTGGDEKLFFGSGTQLSVL.

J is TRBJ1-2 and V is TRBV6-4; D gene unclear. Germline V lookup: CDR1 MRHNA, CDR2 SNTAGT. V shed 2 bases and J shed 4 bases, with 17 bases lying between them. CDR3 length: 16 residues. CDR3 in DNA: TGTGCCAGCAGTGACACTCCCCAGGCCCCGTTCTATGGCTACACCTTC. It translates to CASSDTPQAPFYGYTF.

CDR3 in amino acids: CASSHRRAGANTEAFF. As DNA, the CDR3 is TGTGCCAGCAGCCATCGTCGGGCAGGAGCGAACACTGAAGCTTTCTTT. The chain carries TRBV7-2 and TRBJ1-1; D ambiguous. With 5 bases removed from V and 1 base from J, the gap between germline ends came to 17 bases. Germline V gives CDR1 SGHTA, CDR2 FQGNSA. This CDR3 has 16 amino acids.

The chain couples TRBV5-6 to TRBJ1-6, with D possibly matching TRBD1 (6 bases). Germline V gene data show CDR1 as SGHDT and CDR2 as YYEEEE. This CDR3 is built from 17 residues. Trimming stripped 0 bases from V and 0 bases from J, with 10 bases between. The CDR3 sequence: CASSLEGGSSYNSPLHF. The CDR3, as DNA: TGTGCCAGCAGCTTGGAGGGGGGGAGCTCCTATAATTCACCCCTCCACTTT.

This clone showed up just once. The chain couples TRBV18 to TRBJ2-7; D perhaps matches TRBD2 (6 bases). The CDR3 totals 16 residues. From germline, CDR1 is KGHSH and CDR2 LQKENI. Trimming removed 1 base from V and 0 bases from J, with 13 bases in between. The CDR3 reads CASSPLTSYSSYEQYF. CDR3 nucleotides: TGTGCCAGCTCACCACTCACTAGCTACAGCTCCTACGAGCAGTACTTC.

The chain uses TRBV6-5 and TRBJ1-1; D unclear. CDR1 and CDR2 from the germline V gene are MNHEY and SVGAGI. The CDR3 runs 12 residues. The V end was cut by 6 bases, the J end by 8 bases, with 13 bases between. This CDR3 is CASSSSLVEAFF. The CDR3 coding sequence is TGTGCCAGCAGCTCGTCTTTAGTGGAAGCTTTCTTT.

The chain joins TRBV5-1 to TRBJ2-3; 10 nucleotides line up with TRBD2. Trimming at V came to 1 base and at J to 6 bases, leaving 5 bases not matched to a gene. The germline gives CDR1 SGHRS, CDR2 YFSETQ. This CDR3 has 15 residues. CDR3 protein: CASSLTSGVRDTQYF. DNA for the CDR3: TGCGCCAGCAGCTTGACTAGCGGGGTAAGGGATACGCAGTATTTT.